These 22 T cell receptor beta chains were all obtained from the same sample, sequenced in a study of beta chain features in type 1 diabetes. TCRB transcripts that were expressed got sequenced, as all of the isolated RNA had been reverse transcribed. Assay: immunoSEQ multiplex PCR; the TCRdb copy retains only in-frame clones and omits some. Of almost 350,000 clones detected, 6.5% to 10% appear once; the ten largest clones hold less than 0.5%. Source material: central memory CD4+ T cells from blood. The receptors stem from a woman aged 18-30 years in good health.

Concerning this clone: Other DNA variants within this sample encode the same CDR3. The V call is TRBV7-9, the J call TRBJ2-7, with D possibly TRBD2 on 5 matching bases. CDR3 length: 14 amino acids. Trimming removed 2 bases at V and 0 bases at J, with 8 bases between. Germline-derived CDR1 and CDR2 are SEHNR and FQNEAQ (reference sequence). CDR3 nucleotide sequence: TGTGCCAGCAGCTTAAGCGGAAGCTCCTACGAGCAGTACTTC. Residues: CASSLSGSSYEQYF. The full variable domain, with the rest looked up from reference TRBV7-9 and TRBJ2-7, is DTGVSQNPRHKITKRGQNVTFRCDPISEHNRLYWYRQTLGQGPEFLTYFQNEAQLEKSRLLSDRFSAERPKGSFSTLEIQRTEQGDSAMYLCASSLSGSSYEQYFGPGTRLTVT.

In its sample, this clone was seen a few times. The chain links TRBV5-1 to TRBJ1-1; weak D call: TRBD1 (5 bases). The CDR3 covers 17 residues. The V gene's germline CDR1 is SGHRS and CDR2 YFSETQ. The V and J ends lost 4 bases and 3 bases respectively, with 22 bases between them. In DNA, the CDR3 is TGCGCCAGCAGCAGCCATTACGTACGGGGGTCGGACACTGAAGCTTTCTTT. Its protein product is CASSSHYVRGSDTEAFF.

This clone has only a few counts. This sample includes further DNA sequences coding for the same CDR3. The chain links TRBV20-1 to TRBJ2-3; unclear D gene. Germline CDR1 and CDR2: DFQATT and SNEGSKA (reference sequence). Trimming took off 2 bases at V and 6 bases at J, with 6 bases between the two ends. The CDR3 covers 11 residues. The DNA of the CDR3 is TGCAGTGCTAGATTAACTGATACGCAGTATTTT. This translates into CSARLTDTQYF.

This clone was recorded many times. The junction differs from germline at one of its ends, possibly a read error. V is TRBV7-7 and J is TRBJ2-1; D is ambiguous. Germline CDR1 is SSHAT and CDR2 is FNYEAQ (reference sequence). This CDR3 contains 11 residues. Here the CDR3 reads CASSFPNEQFF. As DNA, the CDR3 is TGTGCTAGCAGCTTCCCCAATGAGCAGTTCTTC.

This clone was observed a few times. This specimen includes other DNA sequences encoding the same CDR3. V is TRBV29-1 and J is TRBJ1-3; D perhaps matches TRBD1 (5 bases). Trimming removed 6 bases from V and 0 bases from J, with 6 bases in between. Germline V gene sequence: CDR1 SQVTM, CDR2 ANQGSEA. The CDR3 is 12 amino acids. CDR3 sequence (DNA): TGCAGCGTCGGGACCTCTGGAAACACCATATATTTT. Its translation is CSVGTSGNTIYF.

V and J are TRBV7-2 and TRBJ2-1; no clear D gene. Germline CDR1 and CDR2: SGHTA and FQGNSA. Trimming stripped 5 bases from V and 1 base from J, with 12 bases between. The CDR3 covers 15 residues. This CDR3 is CASSTPRPSYNEQFF. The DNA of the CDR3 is TGTGCCAGCAGCACCCCTAGGCCATCCTACAATGAGCAGTTCTTC.

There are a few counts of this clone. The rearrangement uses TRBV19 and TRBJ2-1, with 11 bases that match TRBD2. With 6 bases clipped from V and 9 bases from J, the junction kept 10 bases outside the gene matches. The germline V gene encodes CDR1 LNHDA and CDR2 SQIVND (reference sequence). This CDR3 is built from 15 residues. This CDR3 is CASSPIAGGPGEQFF. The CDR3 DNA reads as TGTGCCAGTAGCCCAATAGCGGGAGGGCCGGGTGAGCAGTTCTTC.

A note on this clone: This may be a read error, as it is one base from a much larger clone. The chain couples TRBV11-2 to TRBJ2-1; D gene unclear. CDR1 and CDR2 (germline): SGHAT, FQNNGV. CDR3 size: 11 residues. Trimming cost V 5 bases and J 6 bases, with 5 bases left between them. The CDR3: CASSQSNEQFF. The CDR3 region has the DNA TGTGCCAGCAGCCAAAGCAATGAGCAGTTCTTC.

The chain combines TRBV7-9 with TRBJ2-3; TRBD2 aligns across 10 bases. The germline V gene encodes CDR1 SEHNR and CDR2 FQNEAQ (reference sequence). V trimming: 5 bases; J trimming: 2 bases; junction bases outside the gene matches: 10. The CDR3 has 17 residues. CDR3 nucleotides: TGTGCCAGCAGCCCCGGACTAGCGGAATCCTCCACAGATACGCAGTATTTT. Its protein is CASSPGLAESSTDTQYF.

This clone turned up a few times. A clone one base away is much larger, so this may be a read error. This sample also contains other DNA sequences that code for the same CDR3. As DNA, the CDR3 is TGTGCCAGCAGCTTTTCAGATACGCAGTATTTT. Translated, it gives CASSFSDTQYF. This chain links TRBV7-2 with TRBJ2-3; D remains unclear. CDR3 length: 11 residues. The germline CDR1 and CDR2 sequences are SGHTA and FQGNSA. V shed 3 bases and J shed 4 bases, with 2 bases lying between them. Using reference TRBV7-2 and TRBJ2-3 for the parts outside the CDR3, the full variable domain is GAGVSQSPSNKVTEKGKDVELRCDPISGHTALYWYRQSLGQGLEFLIYFQGNSAPDKSGLPSDRFSAERTGGSVSTLTIQRTQQEDSAVYLCASSFSDTQYFGPGTRLTVL.

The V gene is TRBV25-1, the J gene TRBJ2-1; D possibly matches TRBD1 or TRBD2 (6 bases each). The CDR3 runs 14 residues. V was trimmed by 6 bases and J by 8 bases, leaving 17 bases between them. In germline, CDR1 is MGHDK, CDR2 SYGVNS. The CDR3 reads CASRGSGAPDEQFF. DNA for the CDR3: TGTGCCAGCAGGGGTTCGGGGGCCCCCGATGAGCAGTTCTTC.

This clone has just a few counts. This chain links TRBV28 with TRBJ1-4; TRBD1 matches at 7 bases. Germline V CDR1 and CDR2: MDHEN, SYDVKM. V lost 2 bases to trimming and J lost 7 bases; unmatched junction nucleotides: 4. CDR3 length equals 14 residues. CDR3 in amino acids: CASSLLGQFEKLFF. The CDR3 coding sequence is TGTGCCAGCAGTTTACTGGGACAGTTTGAAAAACTGTTTTTT.

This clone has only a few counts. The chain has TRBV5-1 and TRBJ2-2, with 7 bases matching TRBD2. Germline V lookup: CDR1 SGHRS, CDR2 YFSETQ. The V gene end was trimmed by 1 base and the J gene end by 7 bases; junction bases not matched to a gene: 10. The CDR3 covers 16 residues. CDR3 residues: CASSLNGGSLIGELFF. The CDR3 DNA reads TGCGCCAGCAGCTTGAATGGCGGGAGCCTGATCGGGGAGCTGTTTTTT.

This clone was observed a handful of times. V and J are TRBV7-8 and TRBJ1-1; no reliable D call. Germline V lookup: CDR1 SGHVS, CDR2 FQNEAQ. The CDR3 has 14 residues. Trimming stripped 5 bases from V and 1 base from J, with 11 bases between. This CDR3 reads CASSKTEQNTEAFF. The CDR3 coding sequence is TGTGCCAGCAGCAAAACGGAGCAGAACACTGAAGCTTTCTTT. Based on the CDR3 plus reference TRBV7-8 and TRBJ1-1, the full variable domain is GAGVSQSPRYKVAKRGQDVALRCDPISGHVSLFWYQQALGQGPEFLTYFQNEAQLDKSGLPSDRFFAERPEGSVSTLKIQRTQQEDSAVYLCASSKTEQNTEAFFGQGTRLTVV.

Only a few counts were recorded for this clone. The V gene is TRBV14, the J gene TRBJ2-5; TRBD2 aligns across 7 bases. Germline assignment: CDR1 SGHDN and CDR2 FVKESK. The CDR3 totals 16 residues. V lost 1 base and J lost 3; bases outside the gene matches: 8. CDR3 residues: CASSQGPGAGEETQYF. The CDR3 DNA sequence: TGTGCCAGCAGCCAAGGACCCGGGGCGGGAGAAGAGACCCAGTACTTC.

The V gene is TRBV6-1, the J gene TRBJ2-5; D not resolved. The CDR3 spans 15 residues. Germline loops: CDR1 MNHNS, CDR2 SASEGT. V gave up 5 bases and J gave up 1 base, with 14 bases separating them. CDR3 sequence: CASSLSRRVQETQYF. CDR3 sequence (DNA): TGTGCCAGCAGTCTGTCGCGACGGGTCCAAGAGACCCAGTACTTC.

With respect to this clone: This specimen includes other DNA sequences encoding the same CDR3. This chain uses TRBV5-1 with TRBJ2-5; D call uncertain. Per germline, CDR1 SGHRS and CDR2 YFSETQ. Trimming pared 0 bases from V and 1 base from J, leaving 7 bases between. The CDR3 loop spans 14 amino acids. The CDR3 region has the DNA TGCGCCAGCAGCTTGGCCATAAGCCAAGAGACCCAGTACTTC. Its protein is CASSLAISQETQYF.

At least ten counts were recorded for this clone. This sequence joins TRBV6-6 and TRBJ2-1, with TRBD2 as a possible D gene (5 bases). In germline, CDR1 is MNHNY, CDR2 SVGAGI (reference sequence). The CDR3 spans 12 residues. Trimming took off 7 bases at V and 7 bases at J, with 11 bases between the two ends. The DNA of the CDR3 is TGTGCCAGCAACGGGATCTGGAATGAGCAGTTCTTC. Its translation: CASNGIWNEQFF.

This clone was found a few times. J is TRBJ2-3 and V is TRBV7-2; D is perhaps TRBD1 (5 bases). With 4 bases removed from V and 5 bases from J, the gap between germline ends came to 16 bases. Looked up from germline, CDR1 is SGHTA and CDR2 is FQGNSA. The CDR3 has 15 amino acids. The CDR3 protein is CASSYFGAWGDTQYF. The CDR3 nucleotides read TGTGCCAGCAGCTATTTTGGGGCCTGGGGAGATACGCAGTATTTT.

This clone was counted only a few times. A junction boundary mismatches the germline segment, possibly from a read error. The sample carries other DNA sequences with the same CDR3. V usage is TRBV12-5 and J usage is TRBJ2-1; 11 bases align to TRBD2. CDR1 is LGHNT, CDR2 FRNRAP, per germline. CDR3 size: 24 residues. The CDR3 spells CASGLVPLLLVAGGPPLLYNEQFF. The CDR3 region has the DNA TGTGCTAGTGGGTTGGTACCCCTCCTCTTGGTAGCGGGAGGGCCCCCTCTTCTCTACAATGAGCAGTTCTTC. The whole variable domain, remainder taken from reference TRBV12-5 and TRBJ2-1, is DARVTQTPRHKVTEMGQEVTMRCQPILGHNTVFWYRQTMMQGLELLAYFRNRAPLDDSGMPKDRFSAEMPDATLATLKIQPSEPRDSAVYFCASGLVPLLLVAGGPPLLYNEQFFGPGTRLTVL.

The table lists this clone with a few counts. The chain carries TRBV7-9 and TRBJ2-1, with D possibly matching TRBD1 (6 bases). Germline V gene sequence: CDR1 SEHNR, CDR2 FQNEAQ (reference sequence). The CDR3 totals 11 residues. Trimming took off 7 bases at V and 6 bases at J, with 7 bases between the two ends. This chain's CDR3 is CASTRGNEQFF. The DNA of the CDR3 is TGTGCCAGCACCAGGGGCAATGAGCAGTTCTTC.

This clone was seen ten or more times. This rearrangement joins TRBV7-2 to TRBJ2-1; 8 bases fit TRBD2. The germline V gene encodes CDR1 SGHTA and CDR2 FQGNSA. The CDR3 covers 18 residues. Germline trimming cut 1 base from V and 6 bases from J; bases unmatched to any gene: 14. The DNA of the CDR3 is TGTGCCAGCAGCTTAGACGCACGGGGGACTAGTGAATTCAATGAGCAGTTCTTC. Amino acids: CASSLDARGTSEFNEQFF. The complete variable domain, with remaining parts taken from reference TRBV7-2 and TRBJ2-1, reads GAGVSQSPSNKVTEKGKDVELRCDPISGHTALYWYRQSLGQGLEFLIYFQGNSAPDKSGLPSDRFSAERTGGSVSTLTIQRTQQEDSAVYLCASSLDARGTSEFNEQFFGPGTRLTVL.